The 19 T cell receptor beta chains in this list originate from one sample, sequenced in a study of T cell responses to AZD1222 COVID-19 vaccine. The data were produced by immunoSEQ multiplex PCR, yet TCRdb's version contains in-frame clones alone and is incomplete. Among 75,000 to 95,000 clones listed, 85% to 90% were seen once. The sample was peripheral blood, taken on day 0 of MenACWY control vaccination. The receptors were sampled from an adult in good health.

The J gene is TRBJ2-2, the V gene TRBV28, with 9 bases that match TRBD2. The CDR3 is 14 amino acids. Germline V gives CDR1 MDHEN, CDR2 SYDVKM. With 5 bases clipped from V and 7 bases from J, the junction kept 5 bases outside the gene matches. Written as DNA, the CDR3 is TGTGCCAGCAGTAGCGGGGGGCGGGACGGGGAGCTGTTTTTT. It is translated as CASSSGGRDGELFF.

The chain joins TRBV19 to TRBJ1-1; D is unclear. V was cut by 2 bases and J by 1 base, with 5 bases left in between. Germline-derived CDR1 and CDR2 are LNHDA and SQIVND (reference sequence). The CDR3 runs 13 residues. The CDR3 DNA reads as TGTGCCAGTAGTATAAACACGAACACTGAAGCTTTCTTT. Residues: CASSINTNTEAFF.

This sequence joins TRBV7-9 and TRBJ1-1; D not resolved. This CDR3 comprises 11 residues. V was trimmed by 1 base and J by 4 bases, leaving 1 base between them. Per germline, CDR1 SEHNR and CDR2 FQNEAQ (reference sequence). CDR3 sequence: CASSLGTEAFF. CDR3 DNA sequence: TGTGCCAGCAGCTTAGGCACTGAAGCTTTCTTT.

V is TRBV29-1 and J is TRBJ2-1; a weak D match, TRBD2 (6 bases). Germline CDR1 is SQVTM and CDR2 is ANQGSEA. V was clipped by 3 bases and J by 3 bases, with 12 bases between them. The CDR3 covers 14 residues. The chain's CDR3 is CSVDWGGVYNEQFF. Written as DNA, the CDR3 is TGCAGCGTTGACTGGGGCGGGGTCTACAATGAGCAGTTCTTC.

The CDR3 sequence is CAGDFESQYTDTQYF. The CDR3 DNA is TGTGCCGGGGATTTCGAGTCTCAATACACAGATACGCAGTATTTT. This chain connects TRBV30 to TRBJ2-3, with D hard to call. The length of the CDR3 is 15 residues. Germline V gene lookup returns CDR1 GTSNPN and CDR2 SVGIG (reference sequence). The ends were cut back, 8 bases at V and 2 bases at J, with 20 bases in the middle. The full variable domain, rest sourced from reference TRBV30 and TRBJ2-3, is SQTIHQWPATLVQPVGSPLSLECTVEGTSNPNLYWYRQAAGRGLQLLFYSVGIGQISSEVPQNLSASRPQDRQFILSSKKLLLSDSGFYLCAGDFESQYTDTQYFGPGTRLTVL.

The gene calls are TRBV2 and TRBJ2-1; 7 nucleotides line up with TRBD2. The ends lost 2 bases at V and 5 bases at J; junction bases unmatched: 6. The CDR3 spans 15 residues. Germline V lookup: CDR1 SNHLY, CDR2 FYNNEI. The CDR3 is CASSELPTSNNEQFF. CDR3 in DNA: TGTGCCAGCAGTGAACTTCCGACTAGCAACAATGAGCAGTTCTTC.

The genes are TRBV4-1 and TRBJ2-7; D unclear. CDR1 and CDR2 (germline): MGHRA, YSYEKL. Trimming took 1 base from V and 2 from J, leaving 6 bases between them. The CDR3 length is 13 residues. The CDR3 DNA follows: TGCGCCAGCAGCCAAGGATATACCTACGAGCAGTACTTC. Translating gives CASSQGYTYEQYF.

The V call is TRBV5-1, the J call TRBJ2-3; D unresolved. V was trimmed by 8 bases and J by 2 bases, leaving 12 bases between them. The germline CDR1 and CDR2 sequences are SGHRS and YFSETQ. The CDR3 spans 13 residues. The CDR3 here is CASSRAFTDTQYF. The CDR3 DNA reads TGCGCCAGTTCCCGGGCTTTCACAGATACGCAGTATTTT.

This chain uses TRBV18 with TRBJ2-1; 9 bases fit TRBD1. Germline V gene lookup returns CDR1 KGHSH and CDR2 LQKENI. The CDR3 is made up of 15 amino acids. V trimming: 4 bases; J trimming: 4 bases; junction bases outside the gene matches: 5. The CDR3: CASSLGTGLYNEQFF. CDR3 in DNA: TGTGCCAGCTCACTGGGGACAGGGCTTTACAATGAGCAGTTCTTC. Based on the CDR3 plus reference TRBV18 and TRBJ2-1, the full variable domain is NAGVMQNPRHLVRRRGQEARLRCSPMKGHSHVYWYRQLPEEGLKFMVYLQKENIIDESGMPKERFSAEFPKEGPSILRIQQVVRGDSAAYFCASSLGTGLYNEQFFGPGTRLTVL.

The count of this clone is one. The rearrangement links TRBV6-4 to TRBJ1-4; D not resolved. The CDR3 is 14 amino acids. V lost 4 bases, J lost 4 bases, and 10 bases lay in between. The germline V gene encodes CDR1 MRHNA and CDR2 SNTAGT. The DNA of the CDR3 is TGTGCCAGCAGTGCTCAGTGGGGTAATGAAAAACTGTTTTTT. Its protein is CASSAQWGNEKLFF.

The rearrangement uses TRBV6-5 and TRBJ1-3; D unclear. V lost 5 bases to trimming and J lost 4 bases, with 15 bases between them. Germline CDR1 is MNHEY and CDR2 is SVGAGI. The CDR3 length is 15 residues. For the CDR3, the DNA is TGTGCCAGCAGTCCGACACAAATCGCCGGAAACACCATATATTTT. It codes for CASSPTQIAGNTIYF.

This chain uses TRBV9 with TRBJ2-2; TRBD2 might be the D (6 bases). V was pared by 0 bases and J by 3 bases, with 12 bases between. The CDR3 sequence is 16 residues long. Germline values: CDR1 SGDLS, CDR2 YYNGEE. The CDR3 is CASSVGGTLYTGELFF. The CDR3 DNA is TGTGCCAGCAGCGTAGGGGGGACTCTATACACCGGGGAGCTGTTTTTT.

The chain's CDR3 is CASSLVVSSYEQYF. In nucleotides, the CDR3 is TGTGCCAGCAGCTTAGTTGTCAGCTCCTACGAGCAGTACTTC. The chain recombines TRBV7-2 with TRBJ2-7; D unclear. Germline V gene sequence: CDR1 SGHTA, CDR2 FQGNSA. This CDR3 has 14 residues. V was clipped by 1 base and J by 0 bases, with 7 bases between them.

The chain recombines TRBV7-2 with TRBJ2-3; no clear D gene. The CDR3 is 12 amino acids. Germline V gene sequence: CDR1 SGHTA, CDR2 FQGNSA. V lost 4 bases, J lost 2 bases, and 4 bases lay in between. The CDR3 loop is CASSSYTDTQYF. CDR3 in DNA: TGTGCCAGCAGCTCTTACACAGATACGCAGTATTTT.

This clone was counted only a few times. Here the CDR3 reads CASSYSAPGPNTEAFF. The CDR3 DNA follows: TGTGCCAGCAGTTACTCCGCCCCGGGGCCGAACACTGAAGCTTTCTTT. The chain joins TRBV6-5 to TRBJ1-1; D is perhaps TRBD1 (5 bases). The germline V gene encodes CDR1 MNHEY and CDR2 SVGAGI. The CDR3 runs 16 residues. The V and J ends lost 0 bases and 1 base respectively, with 12 bases between them.

This clone has a handful of counts. The rearrangement links TRBV29-1 to TRBJ1-3, with D tentatively TRBD1 (6 bases). This CDR3 comprises 12 residues. Germline lookup yields CDR1 SQVTM and CDR2 ANQGSEA. Trimming pared 6 bases from V and 13 bases from J, leaving 19 bases between. The CDR3 protein is CSVQQGGGSIYF. In nucleotides, the CDR3 is TGCAGCGTACAACAGGGTGGAGGGTCTATATATTTT.

The gene calls are TRBV18 and TRBJ2-7, with D uncertain. Germline V CDR1 and CDR2: KGHSH, LQKENI. CDR3 size: 14 residues. V lost 1 base, J lost 5 bases, and 12 bases lay in between. The CDR3 DNA reads as TGTGCCAGCTCACCACTCTCCGGAATTGACGAGCAGTACTTC. This translates into CASSPLSGIDEQYF.

The V gene is TRBV2, the J gene TRBJ2-1; the D is unclear. The CDR3 is 15 amino acids. Trimming took 6 bases from V and 0 from J, leaving 12 bases between them. Germline V gene sequence: CDR1 SNHLY, CDR2 FYNNEI. As DNA, the CDR3 is TGTGCCAGCAGCGCCAGAACGAGCTCCTACAATGAGCAGTTCTTC. This translates into CASSARTSSYNEQFF.

The V and J genes are TRBV18 and TRBJ1-5; D not resolved. CDR1 is KGHSH and CDR2 is LQKENI in the germline V gene. Trimming left V 2 bases short and J 6 bases short, with 8 bases between. This CDR3 has 13 residues. Written as DNA, the CDR3 is TGTGCCAGCTCACCAGGGAGTTTTCAGCCCCAGCATTTT. This translates into CASSPGSFQPQHF.